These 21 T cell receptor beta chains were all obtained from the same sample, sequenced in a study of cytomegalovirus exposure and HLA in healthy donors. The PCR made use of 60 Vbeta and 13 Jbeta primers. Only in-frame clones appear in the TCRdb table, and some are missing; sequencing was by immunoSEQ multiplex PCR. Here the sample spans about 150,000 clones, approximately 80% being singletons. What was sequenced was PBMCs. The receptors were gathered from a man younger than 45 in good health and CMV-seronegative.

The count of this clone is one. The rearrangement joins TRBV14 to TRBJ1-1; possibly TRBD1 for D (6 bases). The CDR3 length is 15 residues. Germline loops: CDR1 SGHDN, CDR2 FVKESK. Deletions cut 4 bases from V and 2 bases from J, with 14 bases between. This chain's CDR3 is CASSLQQQGNTEAFF. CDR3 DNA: TGTGCCAGCAGCCTCCAACAACAGGGAAACACTGAAGCTTTCTTT.

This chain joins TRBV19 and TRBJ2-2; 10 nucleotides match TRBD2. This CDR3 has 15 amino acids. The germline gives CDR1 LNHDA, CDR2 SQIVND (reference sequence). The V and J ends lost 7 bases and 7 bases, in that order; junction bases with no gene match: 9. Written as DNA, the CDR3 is TGTGCCAGTACCCTCGCGAGCGGGAGGGGCGGGGAGCTGTTTTTT. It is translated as CASTLASGRGGELFF.

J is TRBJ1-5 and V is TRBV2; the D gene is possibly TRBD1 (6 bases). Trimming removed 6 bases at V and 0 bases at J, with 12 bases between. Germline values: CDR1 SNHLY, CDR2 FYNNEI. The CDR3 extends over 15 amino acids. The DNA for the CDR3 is TGTGCCAGCAGAACAGACAGGAGTAGCAATCAGCCCCAGCATTTT. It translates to CASRTDRSSNQPQHF.

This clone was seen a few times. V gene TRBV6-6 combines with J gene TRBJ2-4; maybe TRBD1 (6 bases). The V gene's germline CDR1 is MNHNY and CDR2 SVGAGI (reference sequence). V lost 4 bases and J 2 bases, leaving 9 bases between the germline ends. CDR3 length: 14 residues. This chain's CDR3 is CASSSDRSKNIQYF. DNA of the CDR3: TGTGCCAGCAGTTCGGACAGATCCAAAAACATTCAGTACTTC.

DNA of the CDR3: TGTGCCAGCAGCTCGCTCACTAGCGTGCACAATGAGCAGTTCTTC. It translates to CASSSLTSVHNEQFF. The V call is TRBV11-2, the J call TRBJ2-1; 7 positions agree with TRBD2. Germline values: CDR1 SGHAT, CDR2 FQNNGV. V dropped 4 bases and J dropped 5; count of bases not matched to a gene: 8. There are 15 residues in the CDR3.

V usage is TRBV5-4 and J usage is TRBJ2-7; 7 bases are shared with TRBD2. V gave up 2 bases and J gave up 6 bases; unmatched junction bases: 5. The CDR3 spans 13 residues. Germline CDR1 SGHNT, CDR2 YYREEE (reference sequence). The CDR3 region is CASSFGGEPEQYF. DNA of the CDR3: TGTGCCAGCAGCTTTGGGGGGGAACCCGAGCAGTACTTC. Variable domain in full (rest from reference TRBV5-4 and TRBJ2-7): ETGVTQSPTHLIKTRGQQVTLRCSSQSGHNTVSWYQQALGQGPQFIFQYYREEENGRGNFPPRFSGLQFPNYSSELNVNALELDDSALYLCASSFGGEPEQYFGPGTRLTVT.

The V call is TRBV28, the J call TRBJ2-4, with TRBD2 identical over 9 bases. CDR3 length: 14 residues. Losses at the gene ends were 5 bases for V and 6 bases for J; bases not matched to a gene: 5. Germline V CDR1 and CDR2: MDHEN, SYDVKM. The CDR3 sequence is CASSNSGSGNIQYF. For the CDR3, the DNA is TGTGCCAGCAGTAATAGCGGGAGCGGAAACATTCAGTACTTC.

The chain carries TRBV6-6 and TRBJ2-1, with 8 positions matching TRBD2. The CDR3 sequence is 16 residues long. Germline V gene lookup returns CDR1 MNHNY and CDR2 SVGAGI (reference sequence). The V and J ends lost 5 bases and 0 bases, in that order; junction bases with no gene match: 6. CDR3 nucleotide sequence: TGTGCCAGCAGTCCTGTAGCGGGGAGCTCCTACAATGAGCAGTTCTTC. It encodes CASSPVAGSSYNEQFF.

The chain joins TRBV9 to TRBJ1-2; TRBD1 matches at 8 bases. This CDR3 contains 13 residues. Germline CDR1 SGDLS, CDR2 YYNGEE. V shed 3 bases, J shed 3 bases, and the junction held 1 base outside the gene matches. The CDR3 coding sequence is TGTGCCAGCAGCGCGGGACAGGACTATGGCTACACCTTC. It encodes CASSAGQDYGYTF.

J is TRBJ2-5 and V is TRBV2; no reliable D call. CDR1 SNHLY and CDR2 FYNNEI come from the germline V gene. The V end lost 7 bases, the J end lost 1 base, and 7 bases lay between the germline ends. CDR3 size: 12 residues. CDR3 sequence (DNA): TGTGCCAGCAATAGTGTCCAAGAGACCCAGTACTTC. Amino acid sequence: CASNSVQETQYF.

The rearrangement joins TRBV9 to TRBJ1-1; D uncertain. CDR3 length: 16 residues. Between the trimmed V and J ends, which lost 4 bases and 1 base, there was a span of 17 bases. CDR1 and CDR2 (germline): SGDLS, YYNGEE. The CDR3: CASSPSGGEGNTEAFF. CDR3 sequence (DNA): TGTGCCAGCAGCCCGAGCGGTGGGGAGGGGAACACTGAAGCTTTCTTT. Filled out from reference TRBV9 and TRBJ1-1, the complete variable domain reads DSGVTQTPKHLITATGQRVTLRCSPRSGDLSVYWYQQSLDQGLQFLIQYYNGEERAKGNILERFSAQQFPDLHSELNLSSLELGDSALYFCASSPSGGEGNTEAFFGQGTRLTVV.

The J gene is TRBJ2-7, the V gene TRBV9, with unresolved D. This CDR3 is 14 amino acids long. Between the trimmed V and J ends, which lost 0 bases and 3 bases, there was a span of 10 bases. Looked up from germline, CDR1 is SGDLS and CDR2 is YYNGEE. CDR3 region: CASSVEATGYEQYF. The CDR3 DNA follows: TGTGCCAGCAGCGTAGAGGCGACGGGCTACGAGCAGTACTTC.

The CDR3 reads CASSNPDSYEQYF. The CDR3 DNA reads as TGTGCCAGCAGCAACCCGGACAGTTACGAGCAGTACTTC. The V gene is TRBV14, the J gene TRBJ2-7; tentative D call: TRBD1 (6 bases). Germline loops: CDR1 SGHDN, CDR2 FVKESK. Trimming left V 5 bases short and J 4 bases short, with 12 bases between. The CDR3 is 13 residues long.

CDR3 loop: CSVERGHSDTQYF. CDR3 DNA: TGCAGCGTTGAAAGGGGACATAGCGATACGCAGTATTTT. The rearrangement joins TRBV29-1 to TRBJ2-3, with TRBD1 as a possible D gene (6 bases). CDR3 length: 13 amino acids. Looked up from germline, CDR1 is SQVTM and CDR2 is ANQGSEA. V lost 2 bases to trimming and J lost 6 bases, with 12 bases between them.

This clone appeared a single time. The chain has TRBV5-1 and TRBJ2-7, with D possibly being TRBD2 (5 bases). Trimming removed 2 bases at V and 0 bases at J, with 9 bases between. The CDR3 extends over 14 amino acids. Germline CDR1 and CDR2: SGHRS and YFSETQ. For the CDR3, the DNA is TGCGCCAGCAGCTTCCGAACTAGCTCCTACGAGCAGTACTTC. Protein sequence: CASSFRTSSYEQYF. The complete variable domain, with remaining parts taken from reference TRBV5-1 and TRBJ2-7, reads KAGVTQTPRYLIKTRGQQVTLSCSPISGHRSVSWYQQTPGQGLQFLFEYFSETQRNKGNFPGRFSGRQFSNSRSEMNVSTLELGDSALYLCASSFRTSSYEQYFGPGTRLTVT.

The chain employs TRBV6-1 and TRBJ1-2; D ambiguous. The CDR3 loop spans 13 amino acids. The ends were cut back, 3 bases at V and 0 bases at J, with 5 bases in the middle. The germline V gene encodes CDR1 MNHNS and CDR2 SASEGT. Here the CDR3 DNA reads TGTGCCAGCAGTGACACATCTAACTATGGCTACACCTTC. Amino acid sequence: CASSDTSNYGYTF.

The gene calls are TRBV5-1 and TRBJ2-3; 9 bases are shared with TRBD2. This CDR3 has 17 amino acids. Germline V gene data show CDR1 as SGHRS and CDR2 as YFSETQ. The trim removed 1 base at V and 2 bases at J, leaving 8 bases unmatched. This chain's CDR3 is CASSLFAGGPFTDTQYF. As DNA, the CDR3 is TGCGCCAGCAGCTTGTTTGCGGGAGGGCCCTTCACAGATACGCAGTATTTT.

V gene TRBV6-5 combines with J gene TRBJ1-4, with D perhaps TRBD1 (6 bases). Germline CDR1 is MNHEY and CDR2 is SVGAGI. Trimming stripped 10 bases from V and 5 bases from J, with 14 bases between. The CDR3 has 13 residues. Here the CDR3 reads CATSTGNNEKLFF. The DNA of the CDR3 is TGTGCCACCTCGACAGGAAACAATGAAAAACTGTTTTTT.

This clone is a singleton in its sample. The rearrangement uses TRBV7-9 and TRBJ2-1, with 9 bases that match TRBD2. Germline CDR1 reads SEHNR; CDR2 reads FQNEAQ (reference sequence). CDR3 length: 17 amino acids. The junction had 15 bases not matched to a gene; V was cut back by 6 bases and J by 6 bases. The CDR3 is CASSRHFTSGFTNEQFF. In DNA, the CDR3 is TGTGCCAGCAGTCGGCACTTTACTAGCGGGTTCACCAATGAGCAGTTCTTC.

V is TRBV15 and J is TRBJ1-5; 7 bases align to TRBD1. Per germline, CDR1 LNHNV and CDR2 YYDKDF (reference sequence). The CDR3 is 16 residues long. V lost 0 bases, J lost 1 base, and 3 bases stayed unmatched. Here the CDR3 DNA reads TGTGCCACCAGCAGAGATCAGGGGGACAGCAATCAGCCCCAGCATTTT. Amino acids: CATSRDQGDSNQPQHF.

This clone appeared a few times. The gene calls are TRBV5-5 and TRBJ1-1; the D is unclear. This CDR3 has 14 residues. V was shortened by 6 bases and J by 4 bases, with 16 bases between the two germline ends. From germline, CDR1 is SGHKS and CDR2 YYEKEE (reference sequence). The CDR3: CASTTLLEGTEAFF. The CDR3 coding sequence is TGTGCCAGCACCACTCTGCTCGAGGGCACTGAAGCTTTCTTT.